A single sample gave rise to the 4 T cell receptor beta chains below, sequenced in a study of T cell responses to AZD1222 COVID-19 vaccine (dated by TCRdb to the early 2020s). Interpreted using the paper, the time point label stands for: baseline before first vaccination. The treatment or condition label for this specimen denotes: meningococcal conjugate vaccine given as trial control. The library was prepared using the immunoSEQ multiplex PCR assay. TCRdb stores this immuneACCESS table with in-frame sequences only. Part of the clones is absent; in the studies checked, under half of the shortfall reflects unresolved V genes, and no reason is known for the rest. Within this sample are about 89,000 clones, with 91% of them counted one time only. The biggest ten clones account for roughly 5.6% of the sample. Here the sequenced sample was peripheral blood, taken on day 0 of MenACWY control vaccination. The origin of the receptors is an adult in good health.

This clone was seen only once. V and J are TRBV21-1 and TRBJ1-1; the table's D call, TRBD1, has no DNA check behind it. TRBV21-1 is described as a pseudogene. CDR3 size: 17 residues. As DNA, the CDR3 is TGTGCCAGCAGACCCCCGGGACAGGGCCAACGCGTCACTGAAGCTTTCTTT. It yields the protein CASRPPGQGQRVTEAFF.

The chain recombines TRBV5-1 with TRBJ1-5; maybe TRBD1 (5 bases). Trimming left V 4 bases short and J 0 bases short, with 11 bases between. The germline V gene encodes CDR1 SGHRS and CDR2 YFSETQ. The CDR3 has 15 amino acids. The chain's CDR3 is CASSVGGTSNQPQHF. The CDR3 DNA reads TGCGCCAGCAGCGTTGGTGGGACTAGCAATCAGCCCCAGCATTTT.

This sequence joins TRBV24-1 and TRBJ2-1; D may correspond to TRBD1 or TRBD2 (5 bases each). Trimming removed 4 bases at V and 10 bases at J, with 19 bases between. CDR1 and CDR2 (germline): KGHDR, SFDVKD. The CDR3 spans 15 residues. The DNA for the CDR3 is TGTGCCACCAGTGACCACCTGGAGAGGGGCCGGGAGCAGTTCTTC. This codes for CATSDHLERGREQFF.

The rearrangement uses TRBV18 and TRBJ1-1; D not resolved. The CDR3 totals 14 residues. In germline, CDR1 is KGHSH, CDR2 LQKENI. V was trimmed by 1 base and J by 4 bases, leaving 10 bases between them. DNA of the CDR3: TGTGCCAGCTCACCACGAGGTATTGGCACTGAAGCTTTCTTT. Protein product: CASSPRGIGTEAFF.